The TCR beta chain under discussion was sequenced for a study of blood T cells in healthy people across ages. Study-level results: Expanded clonotype changes were possibly confounded by unknown donor CMV status. TCR beta diversity per million T cells fell roughly linearly with age.

Sample-barcoded 5' priming and a J-beta primer mix drove a second PCR of about 6 to 12 cycles. Per-sample output comprised a minimum of 2.5 million paired-end reads containing CDR3. TCRdb itself ran the 5' RACE reads through MiXCR, one entry per CDR3 protein. The sample has about 1.8 million distinct CDR3 sequences; around 50% are singletons. This clonotype was seen ten or more times. Antigen specificity is unknown. CDR1 SQVTM and CDR2 ANQGSEA come from the germline V gene. V was pared by 5 bases and J by 0 bases, with 11 bases between. The CDR3 covers 13 residues. At least 7 million PBMCs were isolated per sample.

The chain employs TRBV29-1 and TRBJ2-7; D may be TRBD2 (6 bases). The specimen sequenced was blood. The receptor was derived from a woman aged 40 to 50 in good health. In nucleotides, the CDR3 is TGCAGCGTTAGCGGGCCCTACTCCTACGAGCAGTACTTC. Residues: CSVSGPYSYEQYF.